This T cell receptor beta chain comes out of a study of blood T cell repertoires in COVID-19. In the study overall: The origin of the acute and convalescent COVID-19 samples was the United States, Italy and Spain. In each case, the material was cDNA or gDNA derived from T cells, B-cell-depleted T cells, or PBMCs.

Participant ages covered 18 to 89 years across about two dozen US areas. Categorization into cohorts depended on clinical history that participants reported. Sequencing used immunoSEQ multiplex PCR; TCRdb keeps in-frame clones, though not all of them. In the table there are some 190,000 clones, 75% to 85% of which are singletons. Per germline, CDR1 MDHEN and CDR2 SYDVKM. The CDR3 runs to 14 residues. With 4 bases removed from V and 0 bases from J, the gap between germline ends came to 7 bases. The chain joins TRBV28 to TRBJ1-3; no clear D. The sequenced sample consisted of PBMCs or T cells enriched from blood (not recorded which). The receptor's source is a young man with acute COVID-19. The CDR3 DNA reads TGTGCCAGCAGTTACGTCGGCTCTGGAAACACCATATATTTT. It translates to CASSYVGSGNTIYF.